This TCR beta chain came from a study of T cell responses to AZD1222 COVID-19 vaccine. On the study more broadly: Pooled in the analysis were second doses at about 4 or about 12 weeks. The study's findings and limits: At baseline, seropositivity was found in only a handful of AZD1222 recipients. Donors were largely white British and mainly female; clonal diversity was possibly underestimated.

Concerning this clone itself: The antigen is undetermined.

Here immunoSEQ multiplex PCR was the method, and the copy in TCRdb shows in-frame clones only, minus some. The profile covers about 96,000 clones, with approximately 90% appearing a single time and less than 3.5% taken by the ten largest. This CDR3 has 16 amino acids. The germline gives CDR1 SEHNR, CDR2 FQNEAQ (reference sequence). V was cut by 1 base and J by 0 bases, with 10 bases left in between. The V and J genes are TRBV7-9 and TRBJ2-4, with a possible D match to TRBD1 (5 bases). The sample here was peripheral blood, taken on day 0 of AZD1222 vaccination. This clonotype was sampled from an adult in good health. This CDR3 is CASSLGAGLAKNIQYF. CDR3 bases: TGTGCCAGCAGCTTAGGTGCAGGGCTAGCCAAAAACATTCAGTACTTC.